This T cell receptor beta chain was recorded in a study of response to subunit inactivated influenza vaccine. Points from the study as a whole: It was the authors' suggestion that each seasonal influenza vaccination recruits few new T cells.

This clonotype turned up a few times. As yet, its antigen is unknown. CDR3 length: 17 amino acids. From germline, CDR1 is DFQATT and CDR2 SNEGSKA (reference sequence). The J segment lost 6 bases and the V segment lost 2 bases, leaving 16 bases of the junction unmatched. TCRdb reprocessed the RT-PCR reads via MiXCR and lists one record per CDR3 protein. There are about 700,000 distinct CDR3 sequences in the sample; roughly 14% occur only once, and around 6.5% lies in the top ten. The chain recombines TRBV20-1 with TRBJ2-3, with 8 bases that match TRBD2. Source: PBMCs from blood, taken roughly 15 days before vaccination. The receptor's source is a middle-aged man who received an inactivated influenza vaccine. The CDR3 bases are TGCAGTGCTAGAATGGGCGGGAGGCCTCCCACAGGTGATACGCAGTATTTT. Translation: CSARMGGRPPTGDTQYF.